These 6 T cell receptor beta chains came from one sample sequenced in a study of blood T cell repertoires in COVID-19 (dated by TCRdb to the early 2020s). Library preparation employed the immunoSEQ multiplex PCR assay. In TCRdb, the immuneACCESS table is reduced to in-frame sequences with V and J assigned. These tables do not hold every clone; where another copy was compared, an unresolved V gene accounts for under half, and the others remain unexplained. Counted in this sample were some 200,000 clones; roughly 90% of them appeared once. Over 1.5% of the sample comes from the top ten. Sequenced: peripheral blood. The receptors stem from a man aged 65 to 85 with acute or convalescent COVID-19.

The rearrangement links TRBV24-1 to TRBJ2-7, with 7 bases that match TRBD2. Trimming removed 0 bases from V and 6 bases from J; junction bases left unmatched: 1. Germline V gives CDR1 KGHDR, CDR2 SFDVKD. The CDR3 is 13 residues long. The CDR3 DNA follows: TGTGCCACCAGTGATTTGTGGGGGGGCGAGCAGTACTTC. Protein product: CATSDLWGGEQYF.

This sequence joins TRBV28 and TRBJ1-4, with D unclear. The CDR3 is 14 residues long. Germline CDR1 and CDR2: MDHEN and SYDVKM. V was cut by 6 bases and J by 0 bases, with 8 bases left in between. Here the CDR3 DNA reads TGTGCCAGCAGAACGGGTTCAACTAATGAAAAACTGTTTTTT. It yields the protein CASRTGSTNEKLFF.

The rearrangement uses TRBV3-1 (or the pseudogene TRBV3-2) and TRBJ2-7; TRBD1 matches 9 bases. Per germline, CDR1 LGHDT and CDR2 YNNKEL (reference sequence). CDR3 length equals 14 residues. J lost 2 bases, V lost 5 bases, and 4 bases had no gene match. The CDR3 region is CASSEGQGPYEQYF. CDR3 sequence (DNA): TGTGCCAGCAGCGAGGGACAGGGACCCTACGAGCAGTACTTC.

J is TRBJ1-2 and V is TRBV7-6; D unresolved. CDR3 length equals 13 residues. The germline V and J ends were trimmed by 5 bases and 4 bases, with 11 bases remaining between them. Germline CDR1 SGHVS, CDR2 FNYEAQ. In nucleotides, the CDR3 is TGTGCCAGCAGCCCAGTCCTAGGCTATGGCTACACCTTC. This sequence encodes CASSPVLGYGYTF.

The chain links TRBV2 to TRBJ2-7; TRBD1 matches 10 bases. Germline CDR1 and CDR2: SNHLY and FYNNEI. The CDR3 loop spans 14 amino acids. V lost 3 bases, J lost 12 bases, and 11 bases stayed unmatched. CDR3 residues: CASSELTTGGAGYF. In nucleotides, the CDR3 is TGTGCCAGCAGTGAGTTGACGACAGGGGGCGCCGGGTACTTC.

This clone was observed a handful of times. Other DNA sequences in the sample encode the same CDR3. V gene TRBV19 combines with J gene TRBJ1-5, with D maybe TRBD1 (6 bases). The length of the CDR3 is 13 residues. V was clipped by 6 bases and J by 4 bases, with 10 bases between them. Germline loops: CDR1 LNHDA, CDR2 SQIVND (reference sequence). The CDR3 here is CASRGDKNQPQHF. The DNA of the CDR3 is TGTGCCAGTAGGGGGGACAAGAATCAGCCCCAGCATTTT.